The T cell receptor (beta chain) described here comes from a study of OX40 agonist ivuxolimab in advanced cancers. For the study at large: The mean age was approximately 56 years, ranging from about 23 to 79, with approximately 85% of participants male.

CDR1 SQVTM and CDR2 ANQGSEA come from the germline V gene. Trimming shortened V by 1 base and J by 5 bases, and 17 bases separated the two germline ends. The CDR3 totals 15 residues. Sequenced by immunoSEQ multiplex PCR; TCRdb stores in-frame clones only, minus some. The table lists over 55,000 clones, over 75% of them singletons. The sequencing here drew on CD4+ or CD8+ T cells sorted from blood, taken in a trial of the OX40 agonist ivuxolimab. This receptor was identified in an adult with an advanced solid tumor such as melanoma, head and neck, liver or kidney cancer. This chain joins TRBV29-1 and TRBJ2-5; perhaps D is TRBD1 or TRBD2 (6 bases each). The CDR3 protein is CSVEGTGASGETQYF. The CDR3 bases are TGCAGCGTTGAAGGAACGGGGGCCTCCGGGGAGACCCAGTACTTC.